The 18 T cell receptor beta chains below were found in one sample sequenced in a study of T cell clones after liver transplantation. Produced via immunoSEQ multiplex PCR; TCRdb's table is partial and in-frame only. Counted here are roughly 100,000 clones, about 88% occurring once; the ten biggest clones make up less than 3%. The sample was CD4+ T cells from blood, taken around 44 months after liver transplant. Receptors were obtained from a human patient who received a liver transplant. Some T cells may be supplied by the graft donor.

This chain joins TRBV2 and TRBJ1-1; D unclear. Looked up from germline, CDR1 is SNHLY and CDR2 is FYNNEI. The CDR3 sequence is 13 residues long. Trimming cost V 9 bases and J 1 base, with 12 bases left between them. CDR3 amino acids: CARGSPTNTEAFF. In nucleotides, the CDR3 is TGTGCCAGAGGATCTCCAACGAACACTGAAGCTTTCTTT.

The V call is TRBV27, the J call TRBJ1-5; no firm D call. V was cut by 7 bases and J by 3 bases, with 10 bases left in between. The CDR3 loop spans 13 amino acids. Germline lookup yields CDR1 MNHEY and CDR2 SMNVEV (reference sequence). CDR3 sequence: CASTSGFNQPQHF. DNA for the CDR3: TGTGCCAGCACGTCAGGCTTCAATCAGCCCCAGCATTTT.

This rearrangement joins TRBV4-1 to TRBJ2-7, with D possibly being TRBD1 (6 bases). V gave up 6 bases and J gave up 4 bases, with 19 bases separating them. Germline-derived CDR1 and CDR2 are MGHRA and YSYEKL. CDR3 length equals 15 residues. CDR3 protein: CASRVSRDTLYEQYF. The CDR3, as DNA: TGCGCCAGCAGAGTTTCCCGGGACACTCTATACGAGCAGTACTTC.

This clone was seen a few times. The genes are TRBV5-4 and TRBJ1-6; D gene uncertain. Germline V CDR1 and CDR2: SGHNT, YYREEE (reference sequence). V was shortened by 4 bases and J by 9 bases, with 17 bases between the two germline ends. This CDR3 has 15 residues. The CDR3 region has the DNA TGTGCCAGCAGCCTAAAGTCCAGCTCAAGTTCACCCCTCCACTTT. It specifies CASSLKSSSSSPLHF.

V is TRBV4-1 and J is TRBJ1-1, with no clear D. The germline CDR1 and CDR2 sequences are MGHRA and YSYEKL. This CDR3 is 14 amino acids long. Trimming stripped 0 bases from V and 4 bases from J, with 9 bases between. The CDR3 here is CASSQEHGSTEAFF. The CDR3 DNA reads TGCGCCAGCAGCCAAGAGCACGGGTCCACTGAAGCTTTCTTT.

The chain combines TRBV29-1 with TRBJ1-2; 8 bases fit TRBD1. V gave up 5 bases and J gave up 0 bases; unmatched junction bases: 5. Germline CDR1 SQVTM, CDR2 ANQGSEA. This CDR3 is built from 14 residues. Here the CDR3 DNA reads TGCAGCGTTACAGAACAGGGGGCTAACTATGGCTACACCTTC. It specifies CSVTEQGANYGYTF.

The V call is TRBV9, the J call TRBJ2-2; possible D gene TRBD1, 5 bases. The CDR3 extends over 15 amino acids. V lost 0 bases and J 0 bases, leaving 6 bases between the germline ends. CDR1 is SGDLS, CDR2 YYNGEE, per germline. For the CDR3, the DNA is TGTGCCAGCAGCGTAGGGGGCTCGAACACCGGGGAGCTGTTTTTT. It yields the protein CASSVGGSNTGELFF.

The gene calls are TRBV6-5 and TRBJ1-2, with 10 nucleotides matching TRBD1. Germline loops: CDR1 MNHEY, CDR2 SVGAGI. V shed 8 bases and J 8 bases; nucleotides not matched to a gene: 11. CDR3 length: 14 amino acids. The CDR3 region is CASSPGTGVFGYTF. The DNA for the CDR3 is TGTGCCAGCTCCCCCGGGACAGGGGTTTTCGGCTACACCTTC.

The chain carries TRBV11-2 and TRBJ2-3, with 7 bases lining up with TRBD1. This CDR3 has 16 residues. J lost 0 bases, V lost 5 bases, and 8 bases had no gene match. Per the germline V gene, CDR1 is SGHAT and CDR2 is FQNNGV. The CDR3 nucleotides read TGTGCCAGCAGCCCACAGGGGTCAGCTAGCACAGATACGCAGTATTTT. Translation: CASSPQGSASTDTQYF. The full variable domain, in which reference TRBV11-2 and TRBJ2-3 provide the parts outside the CDR3, is EAGVAQSPRYKIIEKRQSVAFWCNPISGHATLYWYQQILGQGPKLLIQFQNNGVVDDSQLPKDRFSAERLKGVDSTLKIQPAKLEDSAVYLCASSPQGSASTDTQYFGPGTRLTVL.

The chain links TRBV28 to TRBJ2-2; no definite D call. Germline CDR1 MDHEN, CDR2 SYDVKM. The CDR3 spans 13 residues. The germline V and J ends were trimmed by 5 bases and 6 bases, with 10 bases remaining between them. The CDR3 nucleotides are TGTGCCAGCAGTCCCCGTGTTTCCGGGGAGCTGTTTTTT. Its protein is CASSPRVSGELFF.

The chain has TRBV10-3 and TRBJ2-7; 7 bases are a match to TRBD1. Germline trimming cut 11 bases from V and 2 bases from J; bases unmatched to any gene: 12. This CDR3 region has 14 residues. In germline, CDR1 is ENHRY, CDR2 SYGVKD. DNA of the CDR3: TGTGCCTCCGGACAGGACCCACTACCCTACGAGCAGTACTTC. It specifies CASGQDPLPYEQYF.

CDR3 nucleotide sequence: TGTGCCAGTACCGGGTCGCGGAACACTGAAGCTTTCTTT. Protein product: CASTGSRNTEAFF. This chain joins TRBV19 and TRBJ1-1, with unresolved D. The V end was cut by 7 bases, the J end by 1 base, with 10 bases between. The CDR3 runs 13 residues. The germline CDR1 and CDR2 sequences are LNHDA and SQIVND (reference sequence).

This sequence joins TRBV7-3 and TRBJ2-2; D call uncertain. Germline CDR1 SGHTA, CDR2 FQGTGA. This CDR3 contains 11 residues. Trimming pared 4 bases from V and 6 bases from J, leaving 3 bases between. The CDR3 sequence is CASSSPGELFF. The CDR3 DNA reads as TGTGCCAGCAGCTCGCCCGGGGAGCTGTTTTTT.

This clone has just a few counts. J is TRBJ2-5 and V is TRBV25-1; 8 bases are a match to TRBD1. Germline V lookup: CDR1 MGHDK, CDR2 SYGVNS. The V segment lost 4 bases and the J segment 4 bases; nucleotides outside the gene matches: 8. The CDR3 totals 15 residues. CDR3 in DNA: TGTGCCAGCAGTGGTCGGACAGGGCGGGGAGAGACCCAGTACTTC. Its translation is CASSGRTGRGETQYF.

This rearrangement joins TRBV6-1 to TRBJ1-1, with TRBD1 as a possible D gene (6 bases). The V and J ends lost 7 bases and 3 bases respectively, with 18 bases between them. The length of the CDR3 is 15 residues. Germline V gene data show CDR1 as MNHNS and CDR2 as SASEGT. This chain's CDR3 is CASNGFTTGDTEAFF. The DNA for the CDR3 is TGTGCCAGCAATGGATTCACGACAGGCGACACTGAAGCTTTCTTT.

V usage is TRBV7-2 and J usage is TRBJ1-6; 8 nucleotides line up with TRBD1. Germline V gene sequence: CDR1 SGHTA, CDR2 FQGNSA. V lost 5 bases and J lost 6; bases outside the gene matches: 3. CDR3 size: 14 residues. In nucleotides, the CDR3 is TGTGCCAGCAGCCACGGACAGGGTAATTCACCCCTCCACTTT. It yields the protein CASSHGQGNSPLHF.

The table lists this clone with a few counts. The chain carries TRBV19 and TRBJ1-2, with D maybe TRBD1 (5 bases). The germline CDR1 and CDR2 sequences are LNHDA and SQIVND (reference sequence). The CDR3 loop spans 15 amino acids. The V end lost 3 bases, the J end lost 8 bases, and 19 bases lay between the germline ends. CDR3 in DNA: TGTGCCAGTAGTATTTCCACCGGACAAGTCGGAGGCTACACCTTC. Encoded protein: CASSISTGQVGGYTF. Variable domain in full (rest from reference TRBV19 and TRBJ1-2): DGGITQSPKYLFRKEGQNVTLSCEQNLNHDAMYWYRQDPGQGLRLIYYSQIVNDFQKGDIAEGYSVSREKKESFPLTVTSAQKNPTAFYLCASSISTGQVGGYTFGSGTRLTVV.

This chain joins TRBV5-1 and TRBJ2-2; TRBD1 matches 11 bases. Trimming at V came to 4 bases and at J to 7 bases, leaving 12 bases not matched to a gene. The CDR3 contains 17 residues. Germline V gives CDR1 SGHRS, CDR2 YFSETQ. DNA for the CDR3: TGCGCCAGCAGCCCGGGACAGGGGGGTCCGAGCTTCGGGGAGCTGTTTTTT. This gives the protein CASSPGQGGPSFGELFF.